These 20 T cell receptor beta chains share one sample of origin, sequenced in a study of blood T cell repertoires in COVID-19. The data were produced by immunoSEQ multiplex PCR, yet TCRdb's version contains in-frame clones alone and is incomplete. The sample includes over 150,000 clones, more than 80% of them seen just once. The sample taken for sequencing was PBMCs or T cells enriched from blood (not recorded which). The receptor source for this set is a man aged 40-55 years who had recovered from COVID-19.

This chain uses TRBV9 with TRBJ1-3; D is unresolved. Germline CDR1 is SGDLS and CDR2 is YYNGEE. The CDR3 extends over 14 amino acids. V was clipped by 3 bases and J by 1 base, with 8 bases between them. The CDR3 loop is CASSAQLSGNTIYF. CDR3 coding DNA: TGTGCCAGCAGCGCCCAGTTATCTGGAAACACCATATATTTT.

This clone turned up a few times. V and J are TRBV7-6 and TRBJ2-3; 9 bases align to TRBD2. Germline CDR1 and CDR2: SGHVS and FNYEAQ. Trimming at V came to 1 base and at J to 0 bases, leaving 8 bases not matched to a gene. The CDR3 extends over 18 amino acids. The DNA for the CDR3 is TGTGCCAGCAGCTTAGTGACTAGCGGAATAACTAGCACAGATACGCAGTATTTT. It is translated as CASSLVTSGITSTDTQYF.

The chain joins TRBV4-2 to TRBJ1-4; 7 bases map to TRBD1. The CDR3 has 16 residues. CDR1 is LGHNA, CDR2 YNFKEQ, per germline. J gave up 2 bases and V 4 bases, and 7 bases lay outside the gene matches. The CDR3 spells CASSRRQGGTNEKLFF. In DNA, the CDR3 is TGTGCCAGCAGCCGGCGACAGGGCGGCACTAATGAAAAACTGTTTTTT.

This clone was detected only once. The rearrangement links TRBV5-1 to TRBJ2-2; a possible D gene is TRBD1 (5 bases). Between the trimmed V and J ends, which lost 0 bases and 1 base, there was a span of 7 bases. This CDR3 contains 15 residues. Per the germline V gene, CDR1 is SGHRS and CDR2 is YFSETQ. The CDR3 DNA reads TGCGCCAGCAGCTTGGGGGGCATGAACACCGGGGAGCTGTTTTTT. This sequence encodes CASSLGGMNTGELFF.

The chain is built from TRBV5-1 and TRBJ2-3; D might be TRBD1 (5 bases). The CDR3 has 17 amino acids. Trimming left V 4 bases short and J 0 bases short, with 18 bases between. Germline CDR1 reads SGHRS; CDR2 reads YFSETQ. The CDR3 nucleotides are TGCGCCAGCAGCAGGGGATCCAACCTTTTTAGCACAGATACGCAGTATTTT. Translating it yields CASSRGSNLFSTDTQYF.

This chain uses TRBV6-5 with TRBJ1-2; D not certain. The CDR3 runs to 12 residues. Germline V lookup: CDR1 MNHEY, CDR2 SVGAGI. Trimming took 6 bases from V and 5 from J, leaving 10 bases between them. CDR3 DNA: TGTGCCAGCAGGACGAGGTTATATGGCTACACCTTC. Translated, it gives CASRTRLYGYTF.

This CDR3 is CASSRTGTGGDTEAFF. CDR3 DNA sequence: TGCGCCAGCAGCCGGACTGGGACAGGAGGGGACACTGAAGCTTTCTTT. This chain joins TRBV5-1 and TRBJ1-1, with 8 bases aligning to TRBD1. This CDR3 has 16 amino acids. J gave up 3 bases and V 4 bases, and 11 bases lay outside the gene matches. From germline, CDR1 is SGHRS and CDR2 YFSETQ. Full variable domain (remainder filled in from reference TRBV5-1 and TRBJ1-1): KAGVTQTPRYLIKTRGQQVTLSCSPISGHRSVSWYQQTPGQGLQFLFEYFSETQRNKGNFPGRFSGRQFSNSRSEMNVSTLELGDSALYLCASSRTGTGGDTEAFFGQGTRLTVV.

This sequence joins TRBV10-3 and TRBJ2-7; D perhaps matches TRBD2 (6 bases). The germline V gene encodes CDR1 ENHRY and CDR2 SYGVKD. Deletions cut 9 bases from V and 3 bases from J, with 15 bases between. The CDR3 spans 13 residues. CDR3 residues: CAISASANYEQYF. The CDR3 DNA follows: TGTGCCATTTCGGCTAGCGCAAACTACGAGCAGTACTTC.

The V call is TRBV2, the J call TRBJ1-1; TRBD1 agrees at 7 bases. The CDR3 has 13 amino acids. CDR1 SNHLY and CDR2 FYNNEI come from the germline V gene. Trimming at V came to 6 bases and at J to 3 bases, leaving 4 bases not matched to a gene. CDR3 in DNA: TGTGCCAGCAGACTTGGACAGGACACTGAAGCTTTCTTT. It encodes CASRLGQDTEAFF.

This clone was counted only a few times. The chain couples TRBV5-5 to TRBJ2-7, with D possibly matching TRBD1 (6 bases). CDR3 size: 13 residues. The ends were cut back, 0 bases at V and 3 bases at J, with 7 bases in the middle. Germline-derived CDR1 and CDR2 are SGHKS and YYEKEE (reference sequence). This chain's CDR3 is CASSLGGGYEQYF. The CDR3 DNA reads as TGTGCCAGCAGCTTGGGAGGGGGCTACGAGCAGTACTTC.

The chain recombines TRBV24-1 with TRBJ1-2; 7 nucleotides agree with TRBD1. The CDR3 loop spans 15 amino acids. Trimming cost V 3 bases and J 6 bases; bases outside gene matches: 9. Germline CDR1 and CDR2: KGHDR and SFDVKD. The CDR3 region is CATSDTGTEYNGYTF. CDR3 in DNA: TGTGCCACCAGTGATACCGGGACAGAGTATAATGGCTACACCTTC.

The chain links TRBV5-6 to TRBJ1-1, with 8 bases identical to TRBD1. The CDR3 totals 15 residues. CDR1 is SGHDT and CDR2 is YYEEEE in the germline V gene. J lost 6 bases, V lost 2 bases, and 9 bases had no gene match. The CDR3 sequence is CASSFSDRDPAEAFF. The CDR3 DNA follows: TGTGCCAGCAGCTTCTCGGACAGGGATCCGGCTGAAGCTTTCTTT.

The V and J genes are TRBV5-4 and TRBJ1-1; D is perhaps TRBD1 (6 bases). The CDR3 has 11 residues. V was shortened by 3 bases and J by 11 bases, with 11 bases between the two germline ends. Germline CDR1 SGHNT, CDR2 YYREEE (reference sequence). The CDR3 DNA sequence: TGTGCCAGCAGCTCAGGGGTGGCGGCTTTCTTT. It codes for CASSSGVAAFF.

The rearrangement joins TRBV6-2 or TRBV6-3 to TRBJ2-2; 13 nucleotides agree with TRBD2. J lost 2 bases, V lost 4 bases, and 4 bases had no gene match. CDR1 and CDR2 (germline): MNHEY, SVGEGT. This CDR3 region has 17 residues. The CDR3 sequence is CASSWTSGGPNTGELFF. The DNA of the CDR3 is TGTGCCAGCAGTTGGACTAGCGGGGGACCCAACACCGGGGAGCTGTTTTTT.

The rearrangement joins TRBV4-1 to TRBJ1-1; 7 bases map to TRBD1. CDR1 and CDR2 (germline): MGHRA, YSYEKL. The CDR3 totals 15 residues. The V gene end was trimmed by 2 bases and the J gene end by 3 bases; junction bases not matched to a gene: 6. The CDR3 bases are TGCGCCAGCAGCCAAAGGGACAGATTCGACACTGAAGCTTTCTTT. Amino acids: CASSQRDRFDTEAFF.

The chain combines TRBV6-5 with TRBJ1-2; no definite D call. V was cut by 11 bases and J by 5 bases, with 15 bases left in between. The germline gives CDR1 MNHEY, CDR2 SVGAGI. The CDR3 consists of 12 residues. The CDR3 DNA follows: TGTGCCTCCAAAGACACTTCTTATGGCTACACCTTC. Translating it yields CASKDTSYGYTF.

The rearrangement joins TRBV7-9 to TRBJ1-1; no firm D call. Looked up from germline, CDR1 is SEHNR and CDR2 is FQNEAQ (reference sequence). The CDR3 runs to 11 residues. With 5 bases removed from V and 1 base from J, the gap between germline ends came to 2 bases. CDR3 region: CASSRNTEAFF. As DNA, the CDR3 is TGTGCCAGCAGCCGGAACACTGAAGCTTTCTTT. Full variable domain (remainder filled in from reference TRBV7-9 and TRBJ1-1): DTGVSQNPRHKITKRGQNVTFRCDPISEHNRLYWYRQTLGQGPEFLTYFQNEAQLEKSRLLSDRFSAERPKGSFSTLEIQRTEQGDSAMYLCASSRNTEAFFGQGTRLTVV.

This chain connects TRBV5-1 to TRBJ2-1; the match to TRBD1 covers 10 bases. Germline V gene data show CDR1 as SGHRS and CDR2 as YFSETQ. The V and J ends lost 4 bases and 7 bases, in that order; junction bases with no gene match: 8. The CDR3 covers 15 residues. The CDR3, as DNA: TGCGCCAGCAGCCTCGACAGGGGGCGCGGGAATGAGCAGTTCTTC. Its protein is CASSLDRGRGNEQFF.

The chain links TRBV6-6 to TRBJ1-2, with 7 nucleotides matching TRBD1. J lost 6 bases, V lost 5 bases, and 3 bases had no gene match. The germline V gene has CDR1 MNHNY and CDR2 SVGAGI (reference sequence). CDR3 size: 12 residues. In DNA, the CDR3 is TGTGCCAGCAGTAACACAGGGGATGGCTACACCTTC. Its protein product is CASSNTGDGYTF.

The rearrangement uses TRBV18 and TRBJ1-1; possible D gene TRBD1, 6 bases. The CDR3 totals 13 residues. The germline V gene encodes CDR1 KGHSH and CDR2 LQKENI. The ends were cut back, 6 bases at V and 1 base at J, with 9 bases in the middle. The CDR3 DNA sequence: TGTGCCAGCTCTGGACAGCCGAACACTGAAGCTTTCTTT. Translation gives CASSGQPNTEAFF.